This TCR beta chain was identified during a study of cytomegalovirus exposure and HLA in healthy donors. Across the whole study: Within an early data release were about 85 million unique TCRs drawn from HLA-typed donors. Study-level results: Overall, about 160 TCR beta chains were annotated as cytomegalovirus-associated. Reportedly, TCR beta sequences accurately predicted HLA-A and HLA-B alleles in most subjects. A later analysis revealed that TCR association rates differed between HLA loci, peaking at DRB1 and bottoming out at HLA-C.

13 Jbeta primers and 60 Vbeta primers were used for the PCR. TCRdb's copy holds only in-frame clones and misses some; the assay was immunoSEQ multiplex PCR. The profile shows roughly 280,000 clones, 65% to 85% of them singletons. With regard to this clone: No antigen is known for it.

The V gene end was trimmed by 5 bases and the J gene end by 3 bases; junction bases not matched to a gene: 3. The CDR3 loop spans 15 amino acids. The germline CDR1 and CDR2 sequences are SNHLY and FYNNEI. The V gene is TRBV2, the J gene TRBJ2-7, with 14 bases identical to TRBD2. This receptor was taken from a female donor in good health and CMV-seronegative. Specimen: PBMCs. CDR3 nucleotides: TGTGCCAGCAGTATGGGACTAGCGGGAGTCTACGAGCAGTACTTC. Translation: CASSMGLAGVYEQYF.